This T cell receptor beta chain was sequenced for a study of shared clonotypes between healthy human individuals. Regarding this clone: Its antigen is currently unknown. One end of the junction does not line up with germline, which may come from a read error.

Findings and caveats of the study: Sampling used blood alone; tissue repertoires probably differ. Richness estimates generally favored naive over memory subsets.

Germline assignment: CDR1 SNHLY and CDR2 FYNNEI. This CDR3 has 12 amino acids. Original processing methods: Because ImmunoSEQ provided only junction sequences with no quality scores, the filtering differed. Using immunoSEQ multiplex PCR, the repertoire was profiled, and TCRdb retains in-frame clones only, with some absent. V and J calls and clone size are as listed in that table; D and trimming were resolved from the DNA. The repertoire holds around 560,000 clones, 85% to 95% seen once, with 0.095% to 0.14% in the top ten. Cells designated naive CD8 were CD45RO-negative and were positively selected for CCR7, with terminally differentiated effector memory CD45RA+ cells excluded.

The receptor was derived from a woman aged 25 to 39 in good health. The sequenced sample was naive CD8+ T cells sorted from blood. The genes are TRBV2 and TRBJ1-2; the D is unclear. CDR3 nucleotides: TGTGCCAGCAGGGAAGGGATTTATGGCTACACCTTC. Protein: CASREGIYGYTF.